Sequencing of this T cell receptor beta chain was carried out in a study of post-analysis software for immune sequencing data. About this clonotype: A much larger clonotype is one base distant, so this may be a read error.

The CDR3 spans 15 residues. Germline CDR1 is MNHEY and CDR2 is SVGEGT. TCR beta cDNA libraries included unique molecular identifiers. One entry per CDR3 protein results from TCRdb running MiXCR on the PCR reads. The sample carries over 150,000 distinct CDR3 sequences, roughly 34% recorded once. Sequencing was performed on blood, taken after autologous hematopoietic stem cell transplantation. The clonotype comes from a girl between 5 and 17 years old with multiple sclerosis. The genes are TRBV6-2 or TRBV6-3 and TRBJ2-1; 7 nucleotides match TRBD2. The CDR3 loop is CAGSYSGTSWNEQFF. Written as DNA, the CDR3 is TGTGCCGGCAGTTACAGCGGGACCTCTTGGAATGAGCAGTTCTTC.